Ten or more counts support the clone carrying this TCR beta chain. These data belong to a study of human T cells and chemical hapten exposure. The V segment lost 7 bases and the J segment 8 bases; nucleotides outside the gene matches: 13. The length of the CDR3 is 14 residues. The germline CDR1 and CDR2 sequences are SQVTM and ANQGSEA. Sample time point: patch test 2, 6 weeks after DPC sensitization. The treatment here: therapeutic diphenylcyclopropenone sensitization with weekly scalp DPC. TCRdb redid the calling of the RACE reads with MiXCR, one entry per CDR3 protein. The sample lists about 140,000 distinct CDR3 sequences; around 11% were seen once.

The source material was whole blood, sampled in connection with sensitization to the hapten diphenylcyclopropenone (DPC). The sequence came from a woman aged 45-65 years with alopecia areata. Some clones in this sample may be carry-over from other donors' samples. This chain joins TRBV29-1 and TRBJ2-1; TRBD2 aligns across 8 bases. As DNA, the CDR3 is TGCAGCGGGACCGGGGGCGGGAGGTTCGATGAGCAGTTCTTC. As protein: CSGTGGGRFDEQFF.